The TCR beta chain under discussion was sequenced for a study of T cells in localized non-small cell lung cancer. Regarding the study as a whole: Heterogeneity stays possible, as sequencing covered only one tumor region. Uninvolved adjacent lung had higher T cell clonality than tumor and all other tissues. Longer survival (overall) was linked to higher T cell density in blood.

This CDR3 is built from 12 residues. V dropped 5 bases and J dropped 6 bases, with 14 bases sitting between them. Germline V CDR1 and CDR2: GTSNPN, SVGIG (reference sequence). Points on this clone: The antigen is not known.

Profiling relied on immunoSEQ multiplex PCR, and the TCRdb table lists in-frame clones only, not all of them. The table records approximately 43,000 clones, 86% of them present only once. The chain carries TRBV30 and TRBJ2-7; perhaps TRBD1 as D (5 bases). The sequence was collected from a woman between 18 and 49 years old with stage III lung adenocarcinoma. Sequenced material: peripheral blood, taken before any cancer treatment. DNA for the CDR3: TGTGCCTGGTGGACAAAGGCGAGCGAGCAGTACTTC. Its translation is CAWWTKASEQYF.